This TCR beta chain comes out of a study of T cell responses to AZD1222 COVID-19 vaccine. The study, taken as a whole, reports: The study found Spike-specific TCR breadth and depth rose after two AZD1222 doses.

In germline, CDR1 is KGHDR, CDR2 SFDVKD. This CDR3 region has 17 residues. The V segment lost 1 base and the J segment 1 base; nucleotides outside the gene matches: 8. Only in-frame clones appear in the TCRdb table, and some are missing; sequencing was by immunoSEQ multiplex PCR. The sample has 80,000 to 100,000 clones, around 94% seen once. About this clone: Its antigen is unidentified.

The sample was peripheral blood, taken on day 0 of AZD1222 vaccination. This chain links TRBV24-1 with TRBJ2-7; TRBD2 matches at 8 bases. This sequence was found in an adult in good health. CDR3 bases: TGTGCCACCAGTGATTTAACTAGCGGACCCGTTTCCTACGAGCAGTACTTC. The encoded protein is CATSDLTSGPVSYEQYF.